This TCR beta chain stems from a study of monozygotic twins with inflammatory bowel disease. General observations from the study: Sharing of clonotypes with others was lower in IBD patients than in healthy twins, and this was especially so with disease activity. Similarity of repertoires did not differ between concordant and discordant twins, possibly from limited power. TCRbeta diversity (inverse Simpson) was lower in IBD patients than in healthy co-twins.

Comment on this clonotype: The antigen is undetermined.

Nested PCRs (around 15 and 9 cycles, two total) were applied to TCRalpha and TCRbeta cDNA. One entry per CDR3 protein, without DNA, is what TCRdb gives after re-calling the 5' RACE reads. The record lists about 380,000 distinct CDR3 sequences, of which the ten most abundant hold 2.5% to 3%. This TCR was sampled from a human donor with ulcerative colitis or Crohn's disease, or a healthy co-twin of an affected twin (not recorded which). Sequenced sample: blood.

The CDR3 spells CSARGGGGYANTGELFF. This chain links TRBV20-1 with TRBJ2-2; TCRdb gives TRBD1 as the D gene, but with no DNA this cannot be confirmed. This CDR3 region has 17 residues. Germline V gives CDR1 DFQATT, CDR2 SNEGSKA (reference sequence).